A single sample gave rise to the 14 T cell receptor beta chains below, sequenced in a study of TIL therapy for anti-PD-1-resistant metastatic lung cancer. The immunoSEQ assay was v3. TCRdb keeps only in-frame clones here, not all; method: immunoSEQ multiplex PCR. The data hold approximately 50,000 clones, with around 80% observed a single time. Noted time point: pre-treatment sample, taken before nivolumab and TIL therapy. The sequencing here drew on blood, taken at baseline. Source of these receptors: a man in his 70s with non-small cell lung cancer.

The CDR3, as DNA: TGTGCCAGCAGTGCCTCCGGGACAGGCACAGATACGCAGTATTTT. Translation gives CASSASGTGTDTQYF. The gene calls are TRBV6-4 and TRBJ2-3; TRBD1 aligns across 7 bases. Germline V gene sequence: CDR1 MRHNA, CDR2 SNTAGT. This CDR3 has 15 amino acids. The junction had 5 bases not matched to a gene; V was cut back by 4 bases and J by 1 base.

The chain couples TRBV6-1 to TRBJ1-6, with a tentative D call TRBD1 (5 bases). V lost 2 bases and J lost 0, with 11 bases in between. CDR1 is MNHNS and CDR2 is SASEGT in the germline V gene. The CDR3 is 17 residues long. CDR3 sequence (DNA): TGTGCCAGCAGTGAAAGGGAGGGGAGCTCCTATAATTCACCCCTCCACTTT. This sequence encodes CASSEREGSSYNSPLHF.

This rearrangement joins TRBV5-4 to TRBJ2-5; 8 bases line up with TRBD1. V lost 5 bases to trimming and J lost 5 bases; unmatched junction nucleotides: 8. Germline loops: CDR1 SGHNT, CDR2 YYREEE (reference sequence). The CDR3 consists of 14 residues. CDR3 in amino acids: CASRNGQGRETQYF. CDR3 DNA: TGTGCCAGCAGAAATGGACAGGGTAGGGAGACCCAGTACTTC.

This clone was recorded once. The chain employs TRBV13 and TRBJ1-1; 8 nucleotides line up with TRBD1. The CDR3 extends over 15 amino acids. J was trimmed by 1 base and V by 3 bases; bases with no gene match: 4. Germline lookup yields CDR1 PRHDT and CDR2 FYEKMQ (reference sequence). CDR3 nucleotides: TGTGCCAGCAGCTTCGAGGACAGGGAGAACACTGAAGCTTTCTTT. This gives the protein CASSFEDRENTEAFF.

The V and J genes are TRBV19 and TRBJ1-5, with 7 bases aligning to TRBD1. The V segment lost 7 bases and the J segment 4 bases; nucleotides outside the gene matches: 4. The CDR3 is 13 amino acids. CDR1 and CDR2 (germline): LNHDA, SQIVND (reference sequence). CDR3 loop: CASTGQKNQPQHF. The CDR3 DNA reads TGTGCCAGTACGGGACAGAAAAATCAGCCCCAGCATTTT.

In its sample, this clone was seen once. The rearrangement links TRBV28 to TRBJ2-6; no definite D call. This CDR3 comprises 13 residues. Germline loops: CDR1 MDHEN, CDR2 SYDVKM. Trimming pared 1 base from V and 10 bases from J, leaving 8 bases between. CDR3 sequence (DNA): TGTGCCAGCAGTTTATCCCAACAGAACGTCCTGACTTTC. This encodes CASSLSQQNVLTF.

The V and J genes are TRBV12-2 and TRBJ1-5; TRBD1 is taken as the D call from the table, unchecked against the DNA. TRBV12-2 is a recognized pseudogene. The CDR3 is 14 amino acids. CDR3 residues: CASRGQISNQPQHF. Here the CDR3 DNA reads TGTGCAAGTCGGGGACAGATATCCAATCAGCCCCAGCATTTT.

V is TRBV19 and J is TRBJ2-7; possibly TRBD1 for D (5 bases). The V end lost 2 bases, the J end lost 3 bases, and 11 bases lay between the germline ends. The CDR3 consists of 14 residues. Germline loops: CDR1 LNHDA, CDR2 SQIVND (reference sequence). This CDR3 is CASSIWVDSYEQYF. CDR3 bases: TGTGCCAGTAGTATATGGGTCGACAGCTACGAGCAGTACTTC.

The chain employs TRBV19 and TRBJ2-3; D gene uncertain. V lost 3 bases and J lost 8, with 9 bases in between. Looked up from germline, CDR1 is LNHDA and CDR2 is SQIVND (reference sequence). This CDR3 has 12 residues. For the CDR3, the DNA is TGTGCCAGTAGTATCGGTGTAACTACGCAGTATTTT. Amino acid sequence: CASSIGVTTQYF.

The gene calls are TRBV29-1 and TRBJ2-2; D remains ambiguous. V was cut by 6 bases and J by 3 bases, with 5 bases left in between. From germline, CDR1 is SQVTM and CDR2 ANQGSEA. The CDR3 has 11 amino acids. The CDR3 region is CSVQDTGELFF. The CDR3 DNA reads as TGCAGCGTCCAGGACACCGGGGAGCTGTTTTTT.

The genes are TRBV28 and TRBJ2-3; 8 nucleotides align to TRBD2. CDR1 and CDR2 from the germline V gene are MDHEN and SYDVKM. The CDR3 has 14 amino acids. Trimming removed 2 bases from V and 7 bases from J; junction bases left unmatched: 5. The CDR3 sequence is CASSLTAGGNTQYF. The CDR3 bases are TGTGCCAGCAGTTTAACGGCGGGAGGTAATACGCAGTATTTT. Complete variable domain (other parts from reference TRBV28 and TRBJ2-3): DVKVTQSSRYLVKRTGEKVFLECVQDMDHENMFWYRQDPGLGLRLIYFSYDVKMKEKGDIPEGYSVSREKKERFSLILESASTNQTSMYLCASSLTAGGNTQYFGPGTRLTVL.

The V and J genes are TRBV27 and TRBJ2-1, with 7 positions matching TRBD2. CDR3 size: 15 residues. Trimming removed 2 bases from V and 4 bases from J; junction bases left unmatched: 5. Germline loops: CDR1 MNHEY, CDR2 SMNVEV (reference sequence). CDR3 loop: CASSLRGSVYNEQFF. CDR3 nucleotide sequence: TGTGCCAGCAGTTTACGCGGGAGTGTATACAATGAGCAGTTCTTC.

This chain links TRBV6-5 with TRBJ2-7; D uncertain. V gave up 1 base and J gave up 3 bases, with 7 bases separating them. This CDR3 comprises 13 residues. The germline CDR1 and CDR2 sequences are MNHEY and SVGAGI. The CDR3 reads CASSYLSVYEQYF. In nucleotides, the CDR3 is TGTGCCAGCAGTTACTTATCGGTCTACGAGCAGTACTTC.

A single count supports this clone. V and J are TRBV27 and TRBJ2-2; 12 bases agree with TRBD2. CDR1 MNHEY and CDR2 SMNVEV come from the germline V gene (reference sequence). The CDR3 has 20 amino acids. The V and J ends lost 5 bases and 5 bases, in that order; junction bases with no gene match: 18. CDR3 in DNA: TGTGCCAGCAGTACAATCACATATAGACTAGCGGGAGTCGGGACCGGGGAGCTGTTTTTT. It translates to CASSTITYRLAGVGTGELFF.